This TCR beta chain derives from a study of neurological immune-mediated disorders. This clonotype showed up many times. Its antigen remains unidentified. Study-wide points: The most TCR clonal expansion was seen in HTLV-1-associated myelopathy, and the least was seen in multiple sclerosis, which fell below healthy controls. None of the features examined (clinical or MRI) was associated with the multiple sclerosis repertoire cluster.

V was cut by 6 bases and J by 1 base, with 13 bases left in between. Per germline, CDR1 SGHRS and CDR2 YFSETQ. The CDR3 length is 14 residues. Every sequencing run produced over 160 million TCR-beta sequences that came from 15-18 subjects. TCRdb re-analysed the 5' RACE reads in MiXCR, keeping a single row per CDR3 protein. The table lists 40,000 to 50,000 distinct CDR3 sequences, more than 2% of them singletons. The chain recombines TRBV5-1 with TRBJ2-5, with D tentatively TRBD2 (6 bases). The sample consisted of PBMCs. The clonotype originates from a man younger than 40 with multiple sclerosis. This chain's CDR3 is CASKLGGIQETQYF. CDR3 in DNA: TGCGCCAGCAAGCTTGGAGGGATCCAAGAGACCCAGTACTTC.